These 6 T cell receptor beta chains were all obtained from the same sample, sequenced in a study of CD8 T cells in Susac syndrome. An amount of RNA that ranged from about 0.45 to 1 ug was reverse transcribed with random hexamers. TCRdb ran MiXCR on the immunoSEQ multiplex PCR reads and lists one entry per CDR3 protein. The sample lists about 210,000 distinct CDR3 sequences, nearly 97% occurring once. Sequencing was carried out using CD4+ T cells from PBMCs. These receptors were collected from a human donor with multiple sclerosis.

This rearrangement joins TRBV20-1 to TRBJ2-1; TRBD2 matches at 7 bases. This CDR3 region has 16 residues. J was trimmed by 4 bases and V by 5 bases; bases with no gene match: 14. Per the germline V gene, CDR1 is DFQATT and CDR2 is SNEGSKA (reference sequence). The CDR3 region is CSARDYQQDHYNEQFF. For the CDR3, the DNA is TGCAGTGCTCGGGACTACCAACAAGACCATTACAATGAGCAGTTCTTC.

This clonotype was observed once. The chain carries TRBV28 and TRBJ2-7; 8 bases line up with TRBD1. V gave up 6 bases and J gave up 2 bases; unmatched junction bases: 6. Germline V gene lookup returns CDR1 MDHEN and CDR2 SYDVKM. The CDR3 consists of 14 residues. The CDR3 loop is CASRPGQAAYEQYF. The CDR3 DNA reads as TGTGCCAGCAGACCGGGACAGGCGGCCTACGAGCAGTACTTC. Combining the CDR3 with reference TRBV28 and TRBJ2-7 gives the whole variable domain DVKVTQSSRYLVKRTGEKVFLECVQDMDHENMFWYRQDPGLGLRLIYFSYDVKMKEKGDIPEGYSVSREKKERFSLILESASTNQTSMYLCASRPGQAAYEQYFGPGTRLTVT.

As DNA, the CDR3 is TGTGCCAGTAGTATCTCAGCGGGGGATGAAAAACTGTTTTTT. Amino acid sequence: CASSISAGDEKLFF. V gene TRBV19 combines with J gene TRBJ1-4; a possible D gene is TRBD1 (5 bases). CDR3 length: 14 residues. CDR1 and CDR2 from the germline V gene are LNHDA and SQIVND (reference sequence). V lost 3 bases and J 6 bases, leaving 11 bases between the germline ends.

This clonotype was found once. In DNA, the CDR3 is TGTGCCTGGAGTAGCCGCAGGTTCGGTGGGGAAAAACTGTTTTTT. It translates to CAWSSRRFGGEKLFF. This chain joins TRBV30 and TRBJ1-4; D remains unclear. The CDR3 totals 15 residues. Germline assignment: CDR1 GTSNPN and CDR2 SVGIG (reference sequence). Trimming left V 2 bases short and J 8 bases short, with 18 bases between.

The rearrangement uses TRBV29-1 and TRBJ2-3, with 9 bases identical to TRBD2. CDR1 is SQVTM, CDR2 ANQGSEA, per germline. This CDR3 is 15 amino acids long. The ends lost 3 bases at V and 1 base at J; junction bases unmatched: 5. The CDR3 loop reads CSVDPASGGTDTQYF. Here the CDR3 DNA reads TGCAGCGTTGATCCGGCTAGCGGGGGCACAGATACGCAGTATTTT.

CDR3 region: CASSQQVTNTEAFF. The CDR3 DNA follows: TGCGCCAGCAGCCAGCAGGTGACGAACACTGAAGCTTTCTTT. V usage is TRBV5-1 and J usage is TRBJ1-1; D ambiguous. This CDR3 spans 14 amino acids. V lost 4 bases, J lost 1 base, and 11 bases lay in between. Germline V CDR1 and CDR2: SGHRS, YFSETQ.